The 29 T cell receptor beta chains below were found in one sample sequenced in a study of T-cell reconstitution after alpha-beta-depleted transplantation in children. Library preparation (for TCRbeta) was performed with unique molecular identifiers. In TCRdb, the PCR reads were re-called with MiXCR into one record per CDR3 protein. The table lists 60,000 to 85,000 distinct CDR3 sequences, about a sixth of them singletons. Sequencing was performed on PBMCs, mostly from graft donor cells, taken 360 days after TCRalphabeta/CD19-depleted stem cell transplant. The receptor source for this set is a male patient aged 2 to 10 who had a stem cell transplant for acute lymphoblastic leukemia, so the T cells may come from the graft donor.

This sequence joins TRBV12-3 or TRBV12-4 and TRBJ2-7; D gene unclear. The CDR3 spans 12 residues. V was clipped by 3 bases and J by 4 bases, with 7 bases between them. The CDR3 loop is CASSFEAYEQYF. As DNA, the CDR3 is TGTGCCAGCAGTTTCGAAGCGTACGAGCAGTACTTC.

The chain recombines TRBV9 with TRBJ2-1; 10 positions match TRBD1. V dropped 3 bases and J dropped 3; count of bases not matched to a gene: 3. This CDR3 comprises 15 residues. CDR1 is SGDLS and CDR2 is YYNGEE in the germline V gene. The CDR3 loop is CASSAGQGNYNEQFF. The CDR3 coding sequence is TGTGCCAGCAGCGCGGGACAGGGGAACTACAATGAGCAGTTCTTC.

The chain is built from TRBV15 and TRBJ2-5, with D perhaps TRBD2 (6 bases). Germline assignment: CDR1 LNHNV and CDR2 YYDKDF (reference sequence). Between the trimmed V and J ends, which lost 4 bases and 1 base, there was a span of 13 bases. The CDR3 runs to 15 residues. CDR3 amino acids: CATSKKREPQETQYF. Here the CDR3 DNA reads TGTGCCACCAGCAAGAAACGGGAGCCCCAAGAGACCCAGTACTTC. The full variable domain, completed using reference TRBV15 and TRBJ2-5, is DAMVIQNPRYQVTQFGKPVTLSCSQTLNHNVMYWYQQKSSQAPKLLFHYYDKDFNNEADTPDNFQSRRPNTSFCFLDIRSPGLGDTAMYLCATSKKREPQETQYFGPGTRLLVL.

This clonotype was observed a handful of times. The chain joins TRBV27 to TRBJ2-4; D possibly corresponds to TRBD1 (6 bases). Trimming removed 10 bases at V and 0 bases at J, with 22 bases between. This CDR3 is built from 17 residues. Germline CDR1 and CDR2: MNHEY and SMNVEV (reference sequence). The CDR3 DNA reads TGTGCCACTCATAGGGGGATGCCGACTCTAGCCAAAAACATTCAGTACTTC. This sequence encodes CATHRGMPTLAKNIQYF.

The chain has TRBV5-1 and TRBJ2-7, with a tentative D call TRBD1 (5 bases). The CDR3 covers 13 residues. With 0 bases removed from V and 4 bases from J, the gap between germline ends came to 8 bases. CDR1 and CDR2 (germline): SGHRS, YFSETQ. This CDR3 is CASSLDPGYEQYF. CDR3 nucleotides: TGCGCCAGCAGCTTGGACCCAGGGTACGAGCAGTACTTC. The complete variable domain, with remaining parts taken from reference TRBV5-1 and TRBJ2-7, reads KAGVTQTPRYLIKTRGQQVTLSCSPISGHRSVSWYQQTPGQGLQFLFEYFSETQRNKGNFPGRFSGRQFSNSRSEMNVSTLELGDSALYLCASSLDPGYEQYFGPGTRLTVT.

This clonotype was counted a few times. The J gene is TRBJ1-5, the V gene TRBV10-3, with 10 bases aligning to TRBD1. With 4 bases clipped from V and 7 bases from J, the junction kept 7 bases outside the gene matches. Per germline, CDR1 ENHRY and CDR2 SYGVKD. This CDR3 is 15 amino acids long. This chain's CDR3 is CAISGSDRGPQPQHF. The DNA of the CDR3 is TGTGCCATCAGTGGGTCCGACAGGGGGCCACAGCCCCAGCATTTT.

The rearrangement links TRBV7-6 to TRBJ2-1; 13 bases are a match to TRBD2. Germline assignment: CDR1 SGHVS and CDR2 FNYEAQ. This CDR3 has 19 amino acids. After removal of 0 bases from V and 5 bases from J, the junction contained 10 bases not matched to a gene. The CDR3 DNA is TGTGCCAGCAGCTTAGCCCAGGGACTAGCGGGAAGAGAGGACAATGAGCAGTTCTTC. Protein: CASSLAQGLAGREDNEQFF.

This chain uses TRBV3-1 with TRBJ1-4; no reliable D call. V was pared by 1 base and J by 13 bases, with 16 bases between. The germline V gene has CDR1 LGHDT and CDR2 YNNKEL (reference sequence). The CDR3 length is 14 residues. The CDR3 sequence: CASSQVAGSRRLFF. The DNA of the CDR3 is TGTGCCAGCAGCCAAGTTGCGGGAAGCAGGCGACTGTTTTTT.

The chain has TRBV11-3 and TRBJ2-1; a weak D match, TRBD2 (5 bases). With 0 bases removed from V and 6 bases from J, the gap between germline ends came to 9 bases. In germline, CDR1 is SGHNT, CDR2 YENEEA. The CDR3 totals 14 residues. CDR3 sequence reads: CASSLDPSLNEQFF. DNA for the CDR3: TGTGCCAGCAGCTTAGATCCTAGCCTCAATGAGCAGTTCTTC.

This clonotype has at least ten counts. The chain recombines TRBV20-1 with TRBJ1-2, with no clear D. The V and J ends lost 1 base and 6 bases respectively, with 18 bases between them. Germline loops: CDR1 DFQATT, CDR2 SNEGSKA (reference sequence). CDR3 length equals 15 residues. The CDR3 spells CSARGSTALEDGYTF. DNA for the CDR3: TGCAGTGCTAGAGGCAGTACGGCCTTAGAAGATGGCTACACCTTC.

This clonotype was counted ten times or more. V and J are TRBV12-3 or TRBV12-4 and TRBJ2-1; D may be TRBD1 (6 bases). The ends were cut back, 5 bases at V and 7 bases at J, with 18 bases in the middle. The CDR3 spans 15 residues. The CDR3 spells CASSPQYRVRNEQFF. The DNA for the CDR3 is TGTGCCAGCAGTCCTCAGTACAGGGTACGGAATGAGCAGTTCTTC.

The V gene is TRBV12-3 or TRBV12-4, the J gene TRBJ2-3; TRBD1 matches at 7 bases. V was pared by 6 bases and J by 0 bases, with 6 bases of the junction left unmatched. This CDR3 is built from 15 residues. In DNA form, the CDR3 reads TGTGCCAGCAGGGTTTACAGGGGAAGCACAGATACGCAGTATTTT. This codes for CASRVYRGSTDTQYF.

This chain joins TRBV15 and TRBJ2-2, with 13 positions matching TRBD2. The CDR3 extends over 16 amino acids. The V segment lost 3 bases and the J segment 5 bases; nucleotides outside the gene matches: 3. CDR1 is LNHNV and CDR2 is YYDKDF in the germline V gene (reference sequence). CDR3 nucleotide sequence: TGTGCCACCAGCAGTGGGACTAGCGGGATAACCGGGGAGCTGTTTTTT. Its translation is CATSSGTSGITGELFF.

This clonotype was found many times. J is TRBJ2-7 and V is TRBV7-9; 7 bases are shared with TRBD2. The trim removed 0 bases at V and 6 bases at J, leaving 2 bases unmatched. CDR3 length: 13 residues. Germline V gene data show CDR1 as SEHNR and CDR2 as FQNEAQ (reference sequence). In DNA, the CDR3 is TGTGCCAGCAGCTTAGCGACTAGCCTCGAGCAGTACTTC. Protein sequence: CASSLATSLEQYF.

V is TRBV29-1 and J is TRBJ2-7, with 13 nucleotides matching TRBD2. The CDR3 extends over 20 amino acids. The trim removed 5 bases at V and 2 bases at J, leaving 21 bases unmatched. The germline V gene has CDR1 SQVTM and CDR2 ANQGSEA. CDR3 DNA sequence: TGCAGCGTTTATCTGCCGAGGCGGACTAGCGGGAGAAGAACCCCCTACGAGCAGTACTTC. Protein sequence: CSVYLPRRTSGRRTPYEQYF.

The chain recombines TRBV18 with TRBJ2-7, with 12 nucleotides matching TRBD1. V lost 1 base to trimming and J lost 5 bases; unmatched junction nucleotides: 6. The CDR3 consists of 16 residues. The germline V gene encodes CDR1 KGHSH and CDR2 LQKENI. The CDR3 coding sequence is TGTGCCAGCTCACCACGGAAGGGACAGGGGGCCGACGAGCAGTACTTC. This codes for CASSPRKGQGADEQYF. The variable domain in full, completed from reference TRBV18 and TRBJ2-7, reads NAGVMQNPRHLVRRRGQEARLRCSPMKGHSHVYWYRQLPEEGLKFMVYLQKENIIDESGMPKERFSAEFPKEGPSILRIQQVVRGDSAAYFCASSPRKGQGADEQYFGPGTRLTVT.

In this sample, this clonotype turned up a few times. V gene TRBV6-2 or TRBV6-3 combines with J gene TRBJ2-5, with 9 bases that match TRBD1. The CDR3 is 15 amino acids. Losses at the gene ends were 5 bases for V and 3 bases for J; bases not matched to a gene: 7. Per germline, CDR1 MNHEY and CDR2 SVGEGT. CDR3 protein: CASSPLGQGKETQYF. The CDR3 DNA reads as TGTGCCAGCAGTCCCCTGGGACAGGGTAAAGAGACCCAGTACTTC.

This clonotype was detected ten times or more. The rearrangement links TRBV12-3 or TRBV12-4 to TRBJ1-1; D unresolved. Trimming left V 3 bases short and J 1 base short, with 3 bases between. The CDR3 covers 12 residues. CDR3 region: CASSFRNTEAFF. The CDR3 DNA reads TGTGCCAGCAGTTTCAGGAACACTGAAGCTTTCTTT.

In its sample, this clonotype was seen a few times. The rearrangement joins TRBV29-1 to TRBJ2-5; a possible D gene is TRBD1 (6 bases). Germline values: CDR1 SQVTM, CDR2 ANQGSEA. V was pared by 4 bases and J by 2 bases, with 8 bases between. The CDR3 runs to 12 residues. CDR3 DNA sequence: TGCAGCGTTGTGCAGGGGCAAGAGACCCAGTACTTC. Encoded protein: CSVVQGQETQYF.

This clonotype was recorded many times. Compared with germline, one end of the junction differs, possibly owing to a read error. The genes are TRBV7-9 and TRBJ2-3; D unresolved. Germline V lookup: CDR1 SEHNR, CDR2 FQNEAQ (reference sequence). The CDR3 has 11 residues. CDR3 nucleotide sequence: TGCGCCAGCAGCTTGGCAGATACGCAGTATTTT. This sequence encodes CASSLADTQYF.

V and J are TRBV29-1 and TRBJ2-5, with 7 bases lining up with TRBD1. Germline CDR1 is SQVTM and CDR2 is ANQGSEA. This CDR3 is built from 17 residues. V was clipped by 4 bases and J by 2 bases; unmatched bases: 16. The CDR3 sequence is CSVAGGFYQPGQETQYF. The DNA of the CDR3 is TGCAGCGTTGCAGGGGGTTTCTACCAGCCCGGGCAAGAGACCCAGTACTTC.

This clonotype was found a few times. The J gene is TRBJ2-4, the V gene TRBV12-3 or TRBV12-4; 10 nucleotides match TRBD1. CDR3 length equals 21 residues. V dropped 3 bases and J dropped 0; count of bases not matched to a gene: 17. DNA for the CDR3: TGTGCCAGCAGTTTTAGGTATCCGGGACAGGGGATATTCTTAGCCAAAAACATTCAGTACTTC. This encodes CASSFRYPGQGIFLAKNIQYF.

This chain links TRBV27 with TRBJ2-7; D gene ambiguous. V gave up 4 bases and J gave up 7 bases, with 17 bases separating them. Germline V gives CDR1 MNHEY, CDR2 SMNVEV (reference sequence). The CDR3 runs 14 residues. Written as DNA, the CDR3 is TGTGCCAGCAGTTCACATACACCCTTGGGGGAGCAGTACTTC. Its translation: CASSSHTPLGEQYF.

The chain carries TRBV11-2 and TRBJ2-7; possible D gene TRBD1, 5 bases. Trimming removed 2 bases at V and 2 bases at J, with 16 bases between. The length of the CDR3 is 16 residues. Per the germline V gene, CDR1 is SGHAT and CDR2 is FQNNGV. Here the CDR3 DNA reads TGTGCCAGCAGCTTAATAAGGGGCCCATCGCCCTACGAGCAGTACTTC. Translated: CASSLIRGPSPYEQYF.

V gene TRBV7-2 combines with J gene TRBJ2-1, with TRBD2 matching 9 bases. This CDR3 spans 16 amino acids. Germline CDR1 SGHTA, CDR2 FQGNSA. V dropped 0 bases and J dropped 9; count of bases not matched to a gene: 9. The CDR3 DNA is TGTGCCAGCAGCTTAGCCTTGGGACTAGCAGTCCTTGAGCAGTTCTTC. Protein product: CASSLALGLAVLEQFF.

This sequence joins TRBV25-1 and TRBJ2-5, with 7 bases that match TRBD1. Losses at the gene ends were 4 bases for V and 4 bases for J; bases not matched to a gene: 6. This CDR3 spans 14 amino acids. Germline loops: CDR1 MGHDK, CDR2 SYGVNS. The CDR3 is CASSGDREGETQYF. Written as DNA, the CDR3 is TGTGCCAGCAGTGGAGACAGGGAAGGAGAGACCCAGTACTTC.

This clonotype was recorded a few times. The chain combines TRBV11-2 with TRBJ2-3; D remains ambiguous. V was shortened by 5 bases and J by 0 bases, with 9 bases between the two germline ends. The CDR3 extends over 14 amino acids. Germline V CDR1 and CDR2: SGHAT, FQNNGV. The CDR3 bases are TGTGCCAGCAGCCCAATGAGGAGCACAGATACGCAGTATTTT. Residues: CASSPMRSTDTQYF. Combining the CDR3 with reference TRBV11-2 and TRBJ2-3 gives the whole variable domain EAGVAQSPRYKIIEKRQSVAFWCNPISGHATLYWYQQILGQGPKLLIQFQNNGVVDDSQLPKDRFSAERLKGVDSTLKIQPAKLEDSAVYLCASSPMRSTDTQYFGPGTRLTVL.

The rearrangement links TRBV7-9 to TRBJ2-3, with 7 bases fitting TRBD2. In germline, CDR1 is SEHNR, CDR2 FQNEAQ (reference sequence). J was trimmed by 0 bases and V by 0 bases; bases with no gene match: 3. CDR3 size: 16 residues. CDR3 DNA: TGTGCCAGCAGCTTAGCGGGAGGGCCTAGCACAGATACGCAGTATTTT. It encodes CASSLAGGPSTDTQYF.

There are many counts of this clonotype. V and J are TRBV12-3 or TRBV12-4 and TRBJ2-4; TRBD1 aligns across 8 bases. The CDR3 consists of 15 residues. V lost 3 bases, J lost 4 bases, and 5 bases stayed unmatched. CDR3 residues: CASSFRGQAKNIQYF. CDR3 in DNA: TGTGCCAGCAGTTTTCGGGGACAGGCTAAAAACATTCAGTACTTC.